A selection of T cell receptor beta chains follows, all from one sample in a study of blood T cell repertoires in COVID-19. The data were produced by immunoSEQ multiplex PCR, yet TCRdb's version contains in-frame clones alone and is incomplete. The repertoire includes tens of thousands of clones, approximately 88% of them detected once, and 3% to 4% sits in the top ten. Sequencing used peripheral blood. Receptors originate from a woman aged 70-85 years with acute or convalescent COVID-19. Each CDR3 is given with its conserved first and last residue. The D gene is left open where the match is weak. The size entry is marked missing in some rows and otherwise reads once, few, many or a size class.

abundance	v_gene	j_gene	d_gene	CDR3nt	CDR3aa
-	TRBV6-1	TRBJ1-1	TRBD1	TGTGCCAGCAGTGAAGCCGCGACAGGGCCAAACACTGAAGCTTTCTTT	CASSEAATGPNTEAFF
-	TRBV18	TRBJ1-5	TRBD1	TGTGCCAGCTCGGAGGGACAGTCGAATAGCAATCAGCCCCAGCATTTT	CASSEGQSNSNQPQHF
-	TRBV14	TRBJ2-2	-	TGTGCCAGCAGCGTTTTGGGGGCGAAGAACACCGGGGAGCTGTTTTTT	CASSVLGAKNTGELFF
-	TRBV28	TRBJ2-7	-	TGTGCCAGCAGTTTCGGAGGGGAGCAGTACTTC	CASSFGGEQYF
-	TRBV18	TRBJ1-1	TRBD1	TGTGCCAGCTCACGGGACAGGGCTTCCACGAACACTGAAGCTTTCTTT	CASSRDRASTNTEAFF
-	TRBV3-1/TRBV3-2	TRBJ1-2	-	TGTGCCAGCAGCCAAGAGGCCGTACCCAGACAGGATGGCTACACCTTC	CASSQEAVPRQDGYTF
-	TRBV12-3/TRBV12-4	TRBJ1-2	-	TGTGCCAGCAGTTTAAGAGGGAGGGAGGGCTACACCTTC	CASSLRGREGYTF
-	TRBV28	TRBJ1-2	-	TGTGCCACAGCTAACTATGGCTACACCTTC	CATANYGYTF
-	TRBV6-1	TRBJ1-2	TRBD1	TGTGCCAGCAGTGAGGGACAGGCCTATGGCTACACCTTC	CASSEGQAYGYTF
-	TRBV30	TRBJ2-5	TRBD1	TGTGCCTGGAGTTTTCGACAGGGCCTTCAAGAGACCCAGTACTTC	CAWSFRQGLQETQYF
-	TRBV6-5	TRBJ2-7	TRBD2	TGTGCCAGCAGTCGCTCCGGACTAGCCACCTACGAGCAGTACTTC	CASSRSGLATYEQYF
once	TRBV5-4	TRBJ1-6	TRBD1	TGTGCCAGCAAGATGACAGGGGACCGTTCACCCCTCCACTTT	CASKMTGDRSPLHF
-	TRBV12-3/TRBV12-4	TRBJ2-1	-	TGTGCCAGCAGTGCCCGGTATGAGCAGTTCTTC	CASSARYEQFF
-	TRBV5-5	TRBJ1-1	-	TGTGCCAGCAGCTACGGGACTCCAGTGAACACTGAAGCTTTCTTT	CASSYGTPVNTEAFF
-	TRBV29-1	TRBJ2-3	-	TGCAGCGTCTTCAGGGGAGCAGATACGCAGTATTTT	CSVFRGADTQYF
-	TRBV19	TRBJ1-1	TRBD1	TGTGCCAGTAGTATTCAGGGGGCGCAAGCTGAAGCTTTCTTT	CASSIQGAQAEAFF
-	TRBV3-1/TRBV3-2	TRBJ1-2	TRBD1	TGTGCCAGCAGCGAGAGTTCGGGACAGGCTGTCTATGGCTACACCTTC	CASSESSGQAVYGYTF